This entry concerns a single T cell receptor (beta chain). Its antigen specificity is not known. Per-nucleotide qualities are absent, and no much larger clonotype sits a single base away. These data are taken from a study of cytomegalovirus exposure and HLA in healthy donors (dated by TCRdb to about 2017). Regarding the study in general: An earlier analysis of approximately 590 of the donors reported roughly 270 Gb of sequence data and 117 million unique TCR beta sequences from roughly 180 million T cells. Typing coverage differed by locus: A, B, C, DRB1 and DQB1 were typed in roughly 620-640 donors, DQA1 in approximately 520, DPA1 in 600 to 610, and DPB1 in roughly 450. The genetic ancestry cluster associated with self-reported Caucasian donors included over 65% of the roughly 400 genotyped donors. The study aimed to test whether signatures of past pathogen exposure could be identified by cataloging public T cell receptors. Alongside the repertoire data, information on donor age, sex, ethnicity and CMV serostatus was compiled. Roughly five DR-DQ haplotypes were treated as single units for association and clustering because of strong linkage in the cohort. In the later analysis, no new phenotypic data were used to find candidate immune exposures; instead, reliance was placed on TCR beta sequences and their occurrence across donors. The study combined high-throughput TCR immunosequencing, statistical association of individual TCRs with disease status, and machine learning to predict cytomegalovirus infection status. The T cell repertoires of several hundred subjects were profiled by immunosequencing and related to cytomegalovirus serostatus. A later analysis re-analyzed previously published TCR beta repertoires from approximately 700 donors and added high-resolution HLA genotyping to study TCR occurrence patterns. Among some 410 genotyped donors of the cohort, an average of roughly 240,000 unique TCR beta nucleotide sequences were sequenced per donor, approximately 20% of them non-productive. An earlier analysis of 587 of the donors used high-throughput TCR beta sequencing to judge whether each TCR beta V gene segment behaved as functional or pseudogenic. All discovery cohort repertoires had been generated using a single sequencing platform. In a later genetic analysis, genome-wide SNP genotypes for 398 of the 666 donors were used, and that subset was treated as a discovery cohort. An early release that covered about 600 HLA-typed donors contained about 290 gigabases of sequencing data and some 87 million unique TCR sequences. Class I and class II HLA loci were covered by the typing at four-digit resolution. In addition to the first cohort of around 670 subjects, a separate validation cohort of approximately 120 different subjects was used. Broader findings and caveats from the paper: V-gene and J-gene trimming of TCR beta chains was associated with a missense DCLRE1C variant in a later genetic analysis, and the association was replicated in an independent cohort. The classifier was reported to diagnose cytomegalovirus status with high specificity and sensitivity in both the original cohort and the validation cohort. In a later analysis, several top co-occurrence clusters were reported to appear linked to parvovirus B19, influenza, CMV and Epstein-Barr virus. A total of 164 TCR beta chains were listed by the study as associated with cytomegalovirus. While some public TCRs were present in many individuals, most TCR sequences turned up only very rarely across donors. In a later analysis, HLA-associated TCR beta chains were found to be more clonally expanded and to have lower generation probabilities than equally common non-associated chains. In an earlier analysis of 587 of the donors, most TCR beta V segments appeared in productive rearrangements about 87% or about 30% of the time, broadly matching IMGT annotations. Only TCR beta chains were sequenced in this cohort, and the absence of alpha or paired-chain data limited detectable features. A further reported finding was that TCR beta sequences accurately predicted the HLA-A and HLA-B alleles for most subjects in the first cohort. In a later analysis, most CMV-associated TCR beta chains were found to appear HLA-restricted, with HLA associations seemingly driven largely by CMV exposure. A later genetic analysis reported fewer N-insertions in productive TCRs among donors in an Asian-associated ancestry cluster than the roughly 720-donor mean. It was suggested by the authors that the approach could potentially be generalized to other disease states and immunological phenotypes. A later analysis associated approximately 17,000 TCR beta sequences with specific HLA alleles at a false discovery rate of 0.05. Some IMGT-functional V segments, including TRBV6-2 and TRBV6-3, could not be told apart with the 87-base-pair reads, so those segments were excluded. Linkage disequilibrium might explain the correlated functional status among segregating V segments, but an unknown experimental factor could not be excluded. Sequencing depth was assumed to be roughly uniform across donors in the presence/absence analyses, though that assumption may not hold. Because HLA typing was missing for some donors at each locus, association tests included only the typed subset. In vitro tests confirmed that a few of the cytomegalovirus-associated TCR beta chains recognize cytomegalovirus antigens. When HLA alleles, especially DR and DQ, strongly co-occurred, attributing TCR associations to individual alleles was difficult. In a later analysis, the rate of TCR association differed among HLA loci, with DRB1 alleles having the most associated TCRs and HLA-C alleles having the fewest. Because counts were too low, some 16 rarely observed V segments, including chromosome 9 orphons, were excluded from the earlier analysis of 587 of the donors. Immune exposure information for the cohort was limited to CMV serostatus. The sequencing pipeline was judged likely to have produced a cluster of highly shared sequence variants as a technical artifact.

The library was generated by the immunoSEQ multiplex PCR assay. A mixture of 60 forward primers for TCR Vbeta segments and 13 reverse primers for TCR Jbeta segments was used in the multiplex PCR. The CDR3 region of rearranged TCR beta genes was amplified from genomic DNA with a multiplex PCR assay. The Illumina HiSeq System was used to sequence the amplified TCR beta libraries as 87-base-pair reads. For the original study's pipeline: In a later analysis, 70 million to 95 million unique TCR beta chains were counted across the approximately 670 repertoires, and around 10 million of these chains were shared by at least two donors. To remove PCR and sequencing errors, raw reads were error-corrected and collapsed into unique sequences using a nearest-neighbor algorithm that merged closely related sequences. V, D and J gene segments were assigned by aligning CDR3 sequences to IMGT reference sequences. For a sequence to be retained, at least a six-nucleotide match to both a V gene segment and a J gene segment was required. Rearrangements were called productive when the CDR3 lacked stop codons and stayed in frame with V and J; all others were non-productive. CDR3 was defined according to IMGT convention as the region running from the second conserved V-encoded cysteine to the conserved J-encoded phenylalanine. The earlier analysis of some 540 of the donors excluded any sequence lacking an unambiguous match to a single V gene segment. An earlier analysis of fewer than 750 of the donors classified V segments as functional when productive rearrangements were above 56.7% and as segregating when the standard deviation between donors was above 5%. A statistical classification framework was built for diagnosing cytomegalovirus status from the catalog of TCR beta chain sequences. A later analysis assigned V and J genes by comparing TCR nucleotide sequences with IMGT/GENE-DB human TR gene sequences. The TCRdist pipeline was used in a later analysis to assign CDR3 sequences and most-parsimonious VDJ recombination scenarios. In a later analysis, every TCR beta chain was defined by the combination of its CDR3 amino acid sequence and its V-gene family, and reads without a unique V-gene family were dropped. To address suspected cross-contamination and a sequencing artifact, a later analysis removed a few hundred highly shared, low-generation-probability nucleotide sequences. In a later analysis, a clonal expansion index was calculated for each public chain from normalized within-repertoire ranks of inferred template counts. In a later analysis, generation probabilities were computed with a VDJ recombination model fitted to out-of-frame rearrangements, and the resulting probabilities were checked against IGoR. Hypergeometric tests were used in a later analysis to score TCR-TCR, TCR-HLA and TCR-CMV co-occurrence, with a repertoire-size bias correction applied to the TCR pairs. In a later analysis, false discovery rates were estimated by permuting HLA or CMV assignments 20 times. In a later analysis, co-occurring TCRs were grouped with DBSCAN, and TCRdist sequence similarity was added when clustering was performed within HLA-allele-positive subsets. For co-occurrence clustering, repertoires with fewer than 30,000 or more than 120,000 public chains were excluded, along with roughly 5 repertoires with anomalous nucleotide sharing. In TCRdb, the immuneACCESS table is reduced to in-frame sequences with V and J assigned. These tables do not hold every clone; where another copy was compared, an unresolved V gene accounts for under half, and the others remain unexplained. Clone size and V and J calls were adopted from that table, with D and trimming inferred from the DNA. Here the sample has 95,000 to 130,000 clones; 8% to 10% occur a single time. Jointly, the top ten make up 3% of the sample.

The cohort consisted of some 730 healthy bone marrow donors. At the time of sampling, every cohort member was nominally healthy, though immune exposures that went unrecorded were likely present. The donor was CMV seronegative and belonged to the group of roughly 330 seronegative cohort members. Every donor gave a peripheral blood sample, and the peripheral blood mononuclear cells from that sample were used for TCR beta sequencing. Genomic DNA was extracted from the blood cell samples with the Qiagen DNeasy Blood Extraction Kit. The germline V gene encodes CDR1 SNHLY and CDR2 FYNNEI. V and J are trimmed by 6 bases and 7 bases, and the gene matches miss 5 bases of the junction. Reading from cysteine to phenylalanine, the CDR3 counts 14 amino acids. Kept here is only the CDR3 DNA, which spans 42 bases and is read in frame from base 1.

Sequenced sample: PBMCs. The chain was built from TRBV2 and TRBJ2-1; TRBD2 fits 11 bases in the junction. The clonotype was recovered from a man aged 25 to 40 in good health and CMV-seronegative. CDR3 protein: CASSTSSGRNEQFF. The nucleotide sequence is given as TGTGCCAGCAGCACCTCTAGCGGGAGGAATGAGCAGTTCTTC.